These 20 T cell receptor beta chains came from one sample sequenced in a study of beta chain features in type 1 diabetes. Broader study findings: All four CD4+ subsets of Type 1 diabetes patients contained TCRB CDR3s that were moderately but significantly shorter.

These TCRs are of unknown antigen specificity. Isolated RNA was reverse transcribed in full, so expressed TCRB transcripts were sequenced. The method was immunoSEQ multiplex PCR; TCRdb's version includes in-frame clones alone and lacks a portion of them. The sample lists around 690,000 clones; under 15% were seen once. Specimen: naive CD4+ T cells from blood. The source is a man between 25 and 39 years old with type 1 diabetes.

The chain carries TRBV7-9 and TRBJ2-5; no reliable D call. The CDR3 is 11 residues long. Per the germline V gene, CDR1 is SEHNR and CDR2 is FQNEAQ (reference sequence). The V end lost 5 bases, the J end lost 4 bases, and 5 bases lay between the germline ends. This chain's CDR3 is CASSRIETQYF. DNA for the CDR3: TGTGCCAGCAGCCGGATAGAGACCCAGTACTTC.

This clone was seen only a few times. CDR3 bases: TGTGCCAGCAGAATCTCTGGACCTCGGGGGGCTGAAGCTTTCTTT. This codes for CASRISGPRGAEAFF. The gene calls are TRBV27 and TRBJ1-1; D might be TRBD1 (5 bases). There are 15 residues in the CDR3. V gave up 6 bases and J gave up 6 bases, with 20 bases separating them. Looked up from germline, CDR1 is MNHEY and CDR2 is SMNVEV (reference sequence).

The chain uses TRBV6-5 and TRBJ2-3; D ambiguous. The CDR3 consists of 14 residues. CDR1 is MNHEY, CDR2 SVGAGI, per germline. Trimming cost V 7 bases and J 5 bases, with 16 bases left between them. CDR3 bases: TGTGCCAGCATCGACGCGCAGGACGGAGATACGCAGTATTTT. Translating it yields CASIDAQDGDTQYF.

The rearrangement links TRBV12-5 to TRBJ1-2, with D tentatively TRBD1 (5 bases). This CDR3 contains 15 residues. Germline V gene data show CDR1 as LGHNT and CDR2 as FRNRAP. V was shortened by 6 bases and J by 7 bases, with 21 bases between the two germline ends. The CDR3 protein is CASGTNGGTTRGYTF. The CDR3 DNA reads TGTGCTAGTGGGACAAACGGGGGGACGACTCGTGGCTACACCTTC.

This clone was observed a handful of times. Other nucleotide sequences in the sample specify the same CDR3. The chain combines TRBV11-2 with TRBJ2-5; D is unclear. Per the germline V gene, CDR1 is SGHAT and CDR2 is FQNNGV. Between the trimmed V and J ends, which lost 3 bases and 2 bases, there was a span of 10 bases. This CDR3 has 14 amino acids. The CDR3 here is CASSLAGVQETQYF. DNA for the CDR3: TGTGCCAGCAGCTTGGCCGGAGTACAAGAGACCCAGTACTTC.

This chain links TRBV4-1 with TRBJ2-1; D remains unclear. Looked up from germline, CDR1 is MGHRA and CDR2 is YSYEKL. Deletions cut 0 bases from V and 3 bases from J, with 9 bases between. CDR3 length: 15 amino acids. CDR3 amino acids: CASSQDLNSYNEQFF. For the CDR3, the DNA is TGCGCCAGCAGCCAAGATTTGAACAGCTACAATGAGCAGTTCTTC.

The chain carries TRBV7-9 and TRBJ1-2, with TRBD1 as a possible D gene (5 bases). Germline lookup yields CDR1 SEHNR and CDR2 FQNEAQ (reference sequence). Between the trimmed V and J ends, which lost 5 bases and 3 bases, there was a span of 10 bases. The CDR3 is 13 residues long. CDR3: CASSHGTDYGYTF. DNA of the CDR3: TGTGCCAGCAGCCACGGGACCGACTATGGCTACACCTTC.

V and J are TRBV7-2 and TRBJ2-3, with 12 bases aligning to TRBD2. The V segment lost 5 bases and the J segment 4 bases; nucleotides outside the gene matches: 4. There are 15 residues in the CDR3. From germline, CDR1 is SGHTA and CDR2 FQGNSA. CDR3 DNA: TGTGCCAGCAGCCGGACTAGCGGGATCCCAGATACGCAGTATTTT. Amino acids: CASSRTSGIPDTQYF. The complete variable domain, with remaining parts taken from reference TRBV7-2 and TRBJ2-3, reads GAGVSQSPSNKVTEKGKDVELRCDPISGHTALYWYRQSLGQGLEFLIYFQGNSAPDKSGLPSDRFSAERTGGSVSTLTIQRTQQEDSAVYLCASSRTSGIPDTQYFGPGTRLTVL.

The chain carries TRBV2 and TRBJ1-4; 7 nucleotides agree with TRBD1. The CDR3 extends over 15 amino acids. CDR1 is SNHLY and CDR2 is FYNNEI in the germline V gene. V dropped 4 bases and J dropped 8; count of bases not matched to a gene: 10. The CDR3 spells CASSGQTGFREKLFF. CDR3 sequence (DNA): TGTGCCAGCAGTGGCCAGACAGGGTTTCGGGAAAAACTGTTTTTT.

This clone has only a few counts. CDR3 coding DNA: TGTGCCAGCAGCCCGTACGGGACTAATGAAAAACTGTTTTTT. Amino acids: CASSPYGTNEKLFF. The V and J genes are TRBV7-2 and TRBJ1-4, with D uncertain. The V gene's germline CDR1 is SGHTA and CDR2 FQGNSA. The CDR3 is 14 amino acids. V was shortened by 5 bases and J by 2 bases, with 9 bases between the two germline ends. The entire variable domain, with the rest obtained from reference TRBV7-2 and TRBJ1-4, is as follows: GAGVSQSPSNKVTEKGKDVELRCDPISGHTALYWYRQSLGQGLEFLIYFQGNSAPDKSGLPSDRFSAERTGGSVSTLTIQRTQQEDSAVYLCASSPYGTNEKLFFGSGTQLSVL.

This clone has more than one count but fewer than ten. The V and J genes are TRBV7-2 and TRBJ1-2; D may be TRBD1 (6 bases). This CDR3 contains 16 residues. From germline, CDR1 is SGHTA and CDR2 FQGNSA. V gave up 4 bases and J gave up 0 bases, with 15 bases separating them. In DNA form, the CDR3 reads TGTGCCAGCAGCTCATACAGGGTCGAGGCTAACTATGGCTACACCTTC. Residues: CASSSYRVEANYGYTF.

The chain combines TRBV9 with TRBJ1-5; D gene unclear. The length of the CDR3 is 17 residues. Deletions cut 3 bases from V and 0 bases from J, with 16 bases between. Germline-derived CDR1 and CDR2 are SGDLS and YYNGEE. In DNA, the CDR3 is TGTGCCAGCAGCGACGCGGCCGGAGCTTATAGCAATCAGCCCCAGCATTTT. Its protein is CASSDAAGAYSNQPQHF.

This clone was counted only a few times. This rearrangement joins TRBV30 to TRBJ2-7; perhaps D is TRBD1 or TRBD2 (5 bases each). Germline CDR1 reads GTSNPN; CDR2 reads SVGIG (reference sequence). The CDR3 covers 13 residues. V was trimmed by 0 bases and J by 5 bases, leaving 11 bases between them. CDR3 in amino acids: CAWSVSGLDEQYF. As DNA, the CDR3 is TGTGCCTGGAGTGTCTCGGGGCTAGACGAGCAGTACTTC. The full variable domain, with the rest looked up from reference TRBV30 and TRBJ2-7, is SQTIHQWPATLVQPVGSPLSLECTVEGTSNPNLYWYRQAAGRGLQLLFYSVGIGQISSEVPQNLSASRPQDRQFILSSKKLLLSDSGFYLCAWSVSGLDEQYFGPGTRLTVT.

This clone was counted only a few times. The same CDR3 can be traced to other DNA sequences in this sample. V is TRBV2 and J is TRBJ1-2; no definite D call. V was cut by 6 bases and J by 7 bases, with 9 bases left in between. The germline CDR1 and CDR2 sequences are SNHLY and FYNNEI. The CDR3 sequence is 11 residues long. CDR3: CASSPDRGYTF. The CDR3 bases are TGTGCCAGCAGCCCGGACCGTGGCTACACCTTC.

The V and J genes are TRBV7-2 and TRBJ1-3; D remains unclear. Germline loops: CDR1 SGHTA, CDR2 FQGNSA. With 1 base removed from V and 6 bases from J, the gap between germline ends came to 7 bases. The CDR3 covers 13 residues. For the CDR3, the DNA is TGTGCCAGCAGCTTAGGGTCCAAAAACACCATATATTTT. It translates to CASSLGSKNTIYF.

CDR3 in amino acids: CSVRSSGGSSSTDTQYF. In DNA, the CDR3 is TGCAGCGTCCGATCTAGCGGGGGCTCCTCTAGCACAGATACGCAGTATTTT. The chain couples TRBV29-1 to TRBJ2-3; TRBD2 matches 10 bases. The length of the CDR3 is 17 residues. CDR1 is SQVTM and CDR2 is ANQGSEA in the germline V gene. Losses at the gene ends were 6 bases for V and 0 bases for J; bases not matched to a gene: 12.

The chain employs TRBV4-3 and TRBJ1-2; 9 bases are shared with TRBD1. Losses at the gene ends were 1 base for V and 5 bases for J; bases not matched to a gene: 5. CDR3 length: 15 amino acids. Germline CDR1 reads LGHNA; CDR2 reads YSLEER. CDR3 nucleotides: TGCGCCAGCAGCCAAGTAGGGACAGGGAGGTATGGCTACACCTTC. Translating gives CASSQVGTGRYGYTF.

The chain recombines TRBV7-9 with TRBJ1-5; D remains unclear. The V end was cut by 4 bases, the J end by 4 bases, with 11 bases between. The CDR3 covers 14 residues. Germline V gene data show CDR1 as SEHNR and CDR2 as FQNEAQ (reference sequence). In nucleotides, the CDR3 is TGTGCCAGCAGCTCTAACCCTCCTAATCAGCCCCAGCATTTT. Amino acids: CASSSNPPNQPQHF.

The chain's CDR3 is CASSPGDRGTEAFF. In nucleotides, the CDR3 is TGTGCCAGCTCACCGGGGGACAGGGGCACTGAAGCTTTCTTT. This rearrangement joins TRBV18 to TRBJ1-1; 10 positions match TRBD1. There are 14 residues in the CDR3. J gave up 4 bases and V 3 bases, and 2 bases lay outside the gene matches. In germline, CDR1 is KGHSH, CDR2 LQKENI.

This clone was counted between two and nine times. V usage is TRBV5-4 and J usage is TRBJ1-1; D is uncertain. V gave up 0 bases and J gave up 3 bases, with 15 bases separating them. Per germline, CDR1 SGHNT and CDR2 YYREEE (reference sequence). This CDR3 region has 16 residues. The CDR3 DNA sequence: TGTGCCAGCAGCTTGGGGCCGACGGCACGTCACACTGAAGCTTTCTTT. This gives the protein CASSLGPTARHTEAFF.